This is a list of T cell receptor beta chains from one sample in a study of T cell responses to AZD1222 COVID-19 vaccine. The table came from immunoSEQ multiplex PCR; TCRdb's copy has only in-frame clones and leaves some out. This repertoire shows 90,000 to 120,000 clones, around nine tenths found once; its top ten account for roughly 21%. Here the sequenced sample was peripheral blood, taken on day 0 of AZD1222 vaccination. The receptor set was obtained from an adult in good health. CDR3s include the opening cysteine and the closing phenylalanine or tryptophan. The D gene is left open where the match is weak. The size entry is marked missing in some rows and otherwise reads once, few, many or a size class.

CDR3 DNA	CDR3 protein	D gene	clone size	J gene	V gene
TGTGCCAGCAATTACGACAGGAATAGCAATCAGCCCCAGCATTTT	CASNYDRNSNQPQHF	-	once	TRBJ1-5	TRBV2
TGTGCCAGTAGTTCCTCGGGACAGCCTGGAAACACCATATATTTT	CASSSSGQPGNTIYF	TRBD1	-	TRBJ1-3	TRBV19
TGTGCCAGCAGTGAAGGGTGGGACGGACTTGGCTACACCTTC	CASSEGWDGLGYTF	-	-	TRBJ1-2	TRBV6-1
TGTGCCACCAGCAGAGATCAAGGGGGAGGCTACACCTTC	CATSRDQGGGYTF	-	-	TRBJ1-2	TRBV15
TGTGCCAGCAGTGAATTCCCGACAGGATACCAAGCTTTCTTT	CASSEFPTGYQAFF	-	once	TRBJ1-1	TRBV25-1
TGCGCCAGCAGCTTGTACAGGGTTGGCACCGGGGAGCTGTTTTTT	CASSLYRVGTGELFF	-	-	TRBJ2-2	TRBV5-1
TGTGCCAGCGTCCCTCCGGGACAGGGGGCCCTCGGGATATATGGCTACACCTTC	CASVPPGQGALGIYGYTF	TRBD1	-	TRBJ1-2	TRBV7-9
TGTGCCAGCATGAATCTTGGGACAGAAGCTTTCTTT	CASMNLGTEAFF	-	-	TRBJ1-1	TRBV6-1
TGTGCCTGGAGTGTCGGGGGACAAACGAAAGGAAACACCATATATTTT	CAWSVGGQTKGNTIYF	-	-	TRBJ1-3	TRBV30
TGCGCCACCCGACCCACAACCTCTGGAAACACCATATATTTT	CATRPTTSGNTIYF	-	-	TRBJ1-3	TRBV5-1
TGTGCCAGCAGCTTAGGGAGGGGCATCGGCACTGAAGCTTTCTTT	CASSLGRGIGTEAFF	-	-	TRBJ1-1	TRBV13
TGTGCCAGCAGCCTCGGACTAGCGGGGACCGATGAGCAGTTCTTC	CASSLGLAGTDEQFF	TRBD2	few	TRBJ2-1	TRBV7-2
TGCGCCAGCAGCTTGGGCACAAACACTGAAGCTTTCTTT	CASSLGTNTEAFF	-	-	TRBJ1-1	TRBV5-1
TGTGCCAGCTCACCAGATGGGAACACTGAAGCTTTCTTT	CASSPDGNTEAFF	-	-	TRBJ1-1	TRBV18
TGTGCCAGCAGCCAAGCCAGCCACCGAGACGAGCAGTACTTC	CASSQASHRDEQYF	-	-	TRBJ2-7	TRBV3-1/TRBV3-2
TGTGCCAGCAGAACGACAGGGATCACTAATGAAAAACTGTTTTTT	CASRTTGITNEKLFF	TRBD1	-	TRBJ1-4	TRBV6-5
TGTGCCAGCAGTTTACGAGAGGATCAGCCCCAGCATTTT	CASSLREDQPQHF	-	-	TRBJ1-5	TRBV12-3/TRBV12-4
TGTGCCAGCAGTTACGGGGCAGGCTATGGCTACACCTTC	CASSYGAGYGYTF	-	-	TRBJ1-2	TRBV6-5
TGTGCCAGCAGCCCGAAACTAGCTTACGAGCAGTACTTC	CASSPKLAYEQYF	-	-	TRBJ2-7	TRBV7-6
TGTGCCAGCAGCTTACACACCCTGGGCAGGGTATACGAGCAGTACTTC	CASSLHTLGRVYEQYF	-	-	TRBJ2-7	TRBV13
TGCGCCAGCAGCTTCGCGGGTAGGTCGAGTAATTCACCCCTCCACTTT	CASSFAGRSSNSPLHF	-	-	TRBJ1-6	TRBV5-1
TGCAGCGTTGAGAAATGGGGGGGGCGAGTAACGGACACTGAAGCTTTCTTT	CSVEKWGGRVTDTEAFF	-	-	TRBJ1-1	TRBV29-1
TGTGCAAGTCGCTTCCCGACCGATCGACGAGGTCACCGGAACACTGAAGCTTTCTTT	CASRFPTDRRGHRNTEAFF	-	once	TRBJ1-1	TRBV12-2
TGTGCCAGCAGCTTGGACATGGCCTACAATGAGCAGTTCTTC	CASSLDMAYNEQFF	-	-	TRBJ2-1	TRBV5-5
TGTGCCAGCAGGGCCGAGCGGGGGCACACAGATACGCAGTATTTT	CASRAERGHTDTQYF	TRBD2	-	TRBJ2-3	TRBV6-5
TGTGCCAGCAGCTTGTCGGTCCGGGGGGGCCCCCCTGAGCAGTTCTTC	CASSLSVRGGPPEQFF	TRBD2	-	TRBJ2-1	TRBV5-4
TGTGCCAGCAGCCCCACCACTCTAGCGGGGTTTACCGCCGGGGAGCTGTTTTTT	CASSPTTLAGFTAGELFF	TRBD2	-	TRBJ2-2	TRBV7-8
TGCGCCAGCAGCTTGTCTGGGAATGATATCAACATTCAGTACTTC	CASSLSGNDINIQYF	-	-	TRBJ2-4	TRBV5-1
TGTGCCAGCAGTGAACGTACAGTCGGGGGTGAGCAGTTCTTC	CASSERTVGGEQFF	-	-	TRBJ2-1	TRBV25-1
TGTGCCAGCAGTTACGACGGAAAACTGTTTTTT	CASSYDGKLFF	-	few	TRBJ1-4	TRBV6-5
TGTGCCAGCAGTTCCATCGAGCGGGGGAACTCCTACGAGCAGTACTTC	CASSSIERGNSYEQYF	TRBD2	-	TRBJ2-7	TRBV2
TGTGCCAGCAGCTTGGCAGCTGGGGGGCAGGTCGCGGGCTACACCTTC	CASSLAAGGQVAGYTF	-	-	TRBJ1-2	TRBV5-6
TGTGCCAGCAGCCCCCAGGTTCGGGGCACTGAAGCTTTCTTT	CASSPQVRGTEAFF	-	once	TRBJ1-1	TRBV13
TGTGCCAGCAGCGCTACTAGCTCCTACAATGAGCAGTTCTTC	CASSATSSYNEQFF	-	once	TRBJ2-1	TRBV9
TGTGCCAGCAGTGTCGGGTATAACACTGAAGCTTTCTTT	CASSVGYNTEAFF	-	-	TRBJ1-1	TRBV28
TGCGCCAGCAGTGAATCCCTGGGACAGGGAACAGATACGCAGTATTTT	CASSESLGQGTDTQYF	TRBD1	-	TRBJ2-3	TRBV10-1
TGTGCCAGCAAATGGCGGGGGGGCCTAACAGATACGCAGTATTTT	CASKWRGGLTDTQYF	TRBD2	-	TRBJ2-3	TRBV2
TGCAGCGTTGCGTGGGGGATAGATGATACGCAGTATTTT	CSVAWGIDDTQYF	-	-	TRBJ2-3	TRBV29-1
TGTGCCAGTACAGGCGGGGGGATCCAAAATGAGCAGTTCTTC	CASTGGGIQNEQFF	TRBD2	-	TRBJ2-1	TRBV19
TGTGCCAGCTTTGGGCTGGTGGGAAACACCATATATTTT	CASFGLVGNTIYF	-	-	TRBJ1-3	TRBV6-5
TGTGCCAGCAGTTCGCGACCCTACGAGCAGTACTTC	CASSSRPYEQYF	-	-	TRBJ2-7	TRBV12-3/TRBV12-4
TGTGCCAGCAGCCGGACCGTCCTCATGAACACTGAAGCTTTCTTT	CASSRTVLMNTEAFF	-	-	TRBJ1-1	TRBV7-2
TGTGCCAGCAGCCCCGGGACGAGCCATGAAAAACTGTTTTTT	CASSPGTSHEKLFF	-	-	TRBJ1-4	TRBV6-6
TGTGCCAGCCGTGAGGTCGGGAACACTGAAGCTTTCTTT	CASREVGNTEAFF	-	-	TRBJ1-1	TRBV7-9
TGTGCCAGCAGCTTACATGGGCAAACTGAAGCTTTCTTT	CASSLHGQTEAFF	-	-	TRBJ1-1	TRBV11-2
TGTGCCAGCAGCATCCACACCGGGGAGCTGTTTTTT	CASSIHTGELFF	-	-	TRBJ2-2	TRBV7-6
TGTGCCAGCAGCTTATCTTTGGCCCGTACGATGAAGACTGAAGCTTTCTTT	CASSLSLARTMKTEAFF	-	few	TRBJ1-1	TRBV7-8
TGTGCCAGCAGCTGGATTACAGGGGGGACCGGGGAGCTGTTTTTT	CASSWITGGTGELFF	TRBD1	-	TRBJ2-2	TRBV5-5
TGTGCCAGCAGAAAACGCACAGGGGGCGCCGGCAATCAGCCCCAGCATTTT	CASRKRTGGAGNQPQHF	TRBD1	once	TRBJ1-5	TRBV27
TGTGCCAGCAGTCAGTACAATGAGCAGTTCTTC	CASSQYNEQFF	-	few	TRBJ2-1	TRBV12-3/TRBV12-4
TGTGCTAGTGGTTTGCCGAGCGGGGGGGGTGATGAGCAGTTCTTC	CASGLPSGGGDEQFF	TRBD2	-	TRBJ2-1	TRBV12-5
TGTGCCAGCAGTACCCAGGGGGCGAGCTCCTACGAGCAGTACTTC	CASSTQGASSYEQYF	TRBD1	-	TRBJ2-7	TRBV6-5
TGTGCCAGTAGTGTGACAGCCTACGCGGAAGCTTTCTTT	CASSVTAYAEAFF	-	-	TRBJ1-1	TRBV19
TGTGCCAGGACACAGGGCCGGGAGTACTTC	CARTQGREYF	-	-	TRBJ2-7	TRBV19
TGTGCCAGCAGTTATCCAGCCCGCCCTAGCACAGATACGCAGTATTTT	CASSYPARPSTDTQYF	-	-	TRBJ2-3	TRBV6-2/TRBV6-3
TGTGCCTGGAGTGTAGGGGGGCGCGGGAATCAGCCCCAGCATTTT	CAWSVGGRGNQPQHF	-	-	TRBJ1-5	TRBV30
TGTGCCAGCAGGAGGGACAGGGGAACTTCGGGGGCCAACGTCCTGACTTTC	CASRRDRGTSGANVLTF	TRBD1	-	TRBJ2-6	TRBV7-8